This is a list of T cell receptor beta chains from one sample in a study of blood T cells in healthy people across ages. TCRdb processed the 5' RACE reads anew with MiXCR; each CDR3 protein has one entry. The top ten hold around 13% of the sample, which has 650,000 to 1,000,000 distinct CDR3 sequences, around 34% seen once. Sequencing was carried out using blood. The receptors originated from a man aged 18 to 30 in good health. The CDR3 runs from the conserved cysteine through the conserved F or W. Fields, in order: D gene, V gene, J gene, clone size, CDR3 protein, CDR3 DNA. The D gene is left open where the match is weak. A row's size may be missing; if present it is once, few, many or a size class.

D gene: NA; V gene: TRBV3-1; J gene: TRBJ2-3; clone size: NA; CDR3 protein: CASSHTGSSSSTDTQYF; CDR3 DNA: TGTGCCAGCAGCCACACGGGGTCTTCCTCTAGCACAGATACGCAGTATTTT
D gene: NA; V gene: TRBV24-1; J gene: TRBJ1-2; clone size: few; CDR3 protein: CATSDLASNYGYTF; CDR3 DNA: TGTGCCACCAGTGACCTGGCCTCTAACTATGGCTACACCTTC
D gene: NA; V gene: TRBV5-1; J gene: TRBJ2-5; clone size: many; CDR3 protein: CASSLVADTTQETQYF; CDR3 DNA: TGCGCCAGCAGCTTGGTGGCAGACACAACTCAAGAGACCCAGTACTTC
D gene: NA; V gene: TRBV10-3; J gene: TRBJ2-7; clone size: NA; CDR3 protein: CAISVPGTPSYEQYF; CDR3 DNA: TGTGCCATCAGTGTCCCCGGGACCCCGTCGTACGAGCAGTACTTC
D gene: NA; V gene: TRBV12-3/TRBV12-4; J gene: TRBJ2-3; clone size: NA; CDR3 protein: CASSLAGLTQYF; CDR3 DNA: TGTGCCAGCAGTTTAGCGGGCCTTACGCAGTATTTT
D gene: NA; V gene: TRBV7-2; J gene: TRBJ2-5; clone size: NA; CDR3 protein: CASSFRTDLETQYF; CDR3 DNA: TGTGCCAGCAGCTTCCGGACGGACCTCGAGACCCAGTACTTC
D gene: NA; V gene: TRBV7-2; J gene: TRBJ2-3; clone size: few; CDR3 protein: CASTQWGGAFTDTQYF; CDR3 DNA: TGTGCCAGCACCCAATGGGGGGGGGCGTTCACAGATACGCAGTATTTT
D gene: NA; V gene: TRBV15; J gene: TRBJ1-6; clone size: NA; CDR3 protein: CATSIGRTNGPLHF; CDR3 DNA: TGTGCCACCAGCATCGGGCGGACGAACGGACCCCTCCACTTT
D gene: NA; V gene: TRBV11-2; J gene: TRBJ2-7; clone size: few; CDR3 protein: CASSLDGGDNEQYF; CDR3 DNA: TGTGCCAGCAGCTTAGATGGAGGGGACAATGAGCAGTACTTC
D gene: NA; V gene: TRBV27; J gene: TRBJ1-6; clone size: many; CDR3 protein: CASSLSGVNSPLHF; CDR3 DNA: TGTGCCAGCAGTTTATCCGGGGTGAATTCACCCCTCCACTTT
D gene: NA; V gene: TRBV28; J gene: TRBJ1-6; clone size: few; CDR3 protein: CASSSPKEGRNVNSPLHF; CDR3 DNA: TGTGCCAGCAGTTCCCCCAAGGAGGGGAGAAACGTGAATTCACCCCTCCACTTT
D gene: NA; V gene: TRBV4-1; J gene: TRBJ2-3; clone size: NA; CDR3 protein: CASSQDARTAEGTDTQYF; CDR3 DNA: TGCGCCAGCAGCCAAGATGCACGGACGGCAGAGGGCACAGATACGCAGTATTTT
D gene: TRBD1; V gene: TRBV6-6; J gene: TRBJ2-1; clone size: few; CDR3 protein: CASSYSGWQGENEQFF; CDR3 DNA: TGTGCCAGCAGTTACTCGGGTTGGCAGGGGGAAAATGAGCAGTTCTTC
D gene: NA; V gene: TRBV20-1; J gene: TRBJ2-1; clone size: NA; CDR3 protein: CSARGGGGGSNEQFF; CDR3 DNA: TGCAGTGCTAGGGGAGGGGGAGGTGGTAGCAATGAGCAGTTCTTC
D gene: NA; V gene: TRBV28; J gene: TRBJ2-1; clone size: NA; CDR3 protein: CASSFGAAEETQFF; CDR3 DNA: TGTGCCAGCAGTTTTGGGGCGGCGGAAGAGACCCAGTTCTTC
D gene: NA; V gene: TRBV5-6; J gene: TRBJ2-3; clone size: few; CDR3 protein: CASSFGRRTDTQYF; CDR3 DNA: TGTGCCAGCAGCTTTGGTCGGAGGACAGATACGCAGTATTTT
D gene: NA; V gene: TRBV7-9; J gene: TRBJ2-7; clone size: once; CDR3 protein: CASSVASVNEQYF; CDR3 DNA: TGTGCCAGCAGCGTAGCTAGCGTCAACGAGCAGTACTTC
D gene: NA; V gene: TRBV28; J gene: TRBJ1-5; clone size: NA; CDR3 protein: CASSTPRDSNQPQHF; CDR3 DNA: TGTGCCAGCAGTACCCCCAGGGATAGCAATCAGCCCCAGCATTTT
D gene: TRBD2; V gene: TRBV6-5; J gene: TRBJ2-1; clone size: NA; CDR3 protein: CASSKSGGAYNEQFF; CDR3 DNA: TGTGCCAGCAGTAAAAGCGGGGGGGCCTACAATGAGCAGTTCTTC